This TCR beta chain derives from a study of OX40 agonist ivuxolimab in advanced cancers. The CDR3 is 14 amino acids. The germline V gene has CDR1 SGHNT and CDR2 YYREEE (reference sequence). Trimming left V 4 bases short and J 3 bases short, with 13 bases between. Measured with immunoSEQ multiplex PCR; TCRdb has only the in-frame clones, and not every one. The sample consists of about 90,000 clones, roughly 89% of them appearing once. V and J are TRBV5-4 and TRBJ1-1; TRBD1 is a possible D gene (6 bases). Source: CD4+ or CD8+ T cells sorted from blood, taken in a trial of the OX40 agonist ivuxolimab. This sequence was found in an adult with an advanced solid tumor such as melanoma, head and neck, liver or kidney cancer. The CDR3 bases are TGTGCCAGCAGCGTAGACAGGTCTTACACTGAAGCTTTCTTT. Translating gives CASSVDRSYTEAFF. Combining the CDR3 with reference TRBV5-4 and TRBJ1-1 gives the whole variable domain ETGVTQSPTHLIKTRGQQVTLRCSSQSGHNTVSWYQQALGQGPQFIFQYYREEENGRGNFPPRFSGLQFPNYSSELNVNALELDDSALYLCASSVDRSYTEAFFGQGTRLTVV.